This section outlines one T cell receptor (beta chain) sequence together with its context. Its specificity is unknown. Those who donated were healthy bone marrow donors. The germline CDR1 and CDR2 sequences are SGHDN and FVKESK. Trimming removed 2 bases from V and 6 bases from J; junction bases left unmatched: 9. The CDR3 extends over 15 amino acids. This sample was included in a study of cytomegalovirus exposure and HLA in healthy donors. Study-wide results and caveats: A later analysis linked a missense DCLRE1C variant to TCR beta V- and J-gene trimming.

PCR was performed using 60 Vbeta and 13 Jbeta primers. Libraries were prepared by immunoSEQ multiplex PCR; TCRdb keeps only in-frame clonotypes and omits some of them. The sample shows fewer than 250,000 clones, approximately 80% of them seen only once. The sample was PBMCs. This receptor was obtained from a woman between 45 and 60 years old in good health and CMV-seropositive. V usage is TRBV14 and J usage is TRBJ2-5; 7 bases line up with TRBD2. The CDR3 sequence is CASSQKRTSEKTQYF. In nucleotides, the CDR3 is TGTGCCAGCAGCCAAAAGAGGACTAGTGAAAAGACCCAGTACTTC. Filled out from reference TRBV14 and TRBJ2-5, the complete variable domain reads EAGVTQFPSHSVIEKGQTVTLRCDPISGHDNLYWYRRVMGKEIKFLLHFVKESKQDESGMPNNRFLAERTGGTYSTLKVQPAELEDSGVYFCASSQKRTSEKTQYFGPGTRLLVL.